The T cell receptor (beta chain) described here comes from a study of blood T cell repertoires in COVID-19. The CDR3 consists of 12 residues. With 2 bases removed from V and 5 bases from J, the gap between germline ends came to 6 bases. Patients of the Seattle cohort, enrolled during active infection, were followed longitudinally. Data came from immunoSEQ multiplex PCR; TCRdb stores just in-frame clones and leaves some out. This sample carries 300,000 to 400,000 clones, more than 75% of them seen once, and the ten largest clones take about 6%. Source material: peripheral blood. The chain recombines TRBV12-3 or TRBV12-4 with TRBJ1-2; D is undetermined. This clonotype originated in a woman between 50 and 59 years old with COVID-19, enrolled during active disease. The CDR3 DNA follows: TGTGCCAGCAGTTTACCGAGTTATGGCTACACCTTC. Encoded protein: CASSLPSYGYTF.